This T cell receptor (beta chain) was recovered during a study of memory B cells and T cells in multiple sclerosis. Germline CDR1 SGHAT, CDR2 FQNNGV. CDR3 length: 14 amino acids. Losses at the gene ends were 4 bases for V and 5 bases for J; bases not matched to a gene: 7. CFSE-dim autoproliferating and CFSE-high non-proliferating T cells from unstimulated culture were sequenced separately. Pooled replicate wells came from around 50 million CFSE-labeled PBMCs cultured about seven days without stimulus. PBMCs were labeled with approximately 0.5 uM CFSE and cultured without exogenous stimuli. Worth noting for this clone: What it binds is not known.

Produced via immunoSEQ multiplex PCR; TCRdb's table is partial and in-frame only. Found here are about 32,000 clones, approximately 85% of them singletons; the top ten hold 2% to 3%. The TCR was taken from a human donor with multiple sclerosis. The sequencing input was PBMCs from blood kept in culture. V and J are TRBV11-2 and TRBJ2-7, with 8 bases matching TRBD2. For the CDR3, the DNA is TGTGCCAGCAGCTCCCAGCGGGAGAGGGACGAGCAGTACTTC. This codes for CASSSQRERDEQYF.